Listed below are T cell receptor beta chains from one sample, sequenced in a study of identifying expanded T cells in peripheral blood. Clones were read by immunoSEQ multiplex PCR, and TCRdb kept only the in-frame ones, dropping some. The sample records tens of thousands of clones, approximately 89% being singletons. The sequencing input was blood. The receptors stem from a person aged 18 to 75 in good health. The CDR3 runs from the conserved cysteine through the conserved F or W.

CSVVGLSGNTIYF	TRBV29-1	TRBJ1-3
CASSGEDFKLFF	TRBV5-1	TRBJ1-4
CASSPLGIWSSTDTQYF	TRBV7-3	TRBJ2-3
CASSEVAGGRDTQYF	TRBV6-4	TRBJ2-3
CASSVGGTENSPLHF	TRBV9	TRBJ1-6
CASHGTVYGYTF	TRBV28	TRBJ1-2
CASSLVGDEQYF	TRBV5-4	TRBJ2-7
CASSIRQTTNEKLFF	TRBV19	TRBJ1-4
CASSQGGLAKNIQYF	TRBV6-6	TRBJ2-4
CATSRDRSPNQPQHF	TRBV15	TRBJ1-5
CASSYTGGRDEQFF	TRBV6-5	TRBJ2-1